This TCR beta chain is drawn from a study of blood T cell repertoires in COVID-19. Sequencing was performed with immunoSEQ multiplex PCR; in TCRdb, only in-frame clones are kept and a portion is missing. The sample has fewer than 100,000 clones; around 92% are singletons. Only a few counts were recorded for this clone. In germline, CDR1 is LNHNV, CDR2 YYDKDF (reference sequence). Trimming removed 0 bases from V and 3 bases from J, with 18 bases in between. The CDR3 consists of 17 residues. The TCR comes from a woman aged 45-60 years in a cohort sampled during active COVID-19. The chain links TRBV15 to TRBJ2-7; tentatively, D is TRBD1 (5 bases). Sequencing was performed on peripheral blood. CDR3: CATSRDVIWQGNYEQYF. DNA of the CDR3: TGTGCCACCAGCAGAGATGTTATTTGGCAGGGCAACTACGAGCAGTACTTC.